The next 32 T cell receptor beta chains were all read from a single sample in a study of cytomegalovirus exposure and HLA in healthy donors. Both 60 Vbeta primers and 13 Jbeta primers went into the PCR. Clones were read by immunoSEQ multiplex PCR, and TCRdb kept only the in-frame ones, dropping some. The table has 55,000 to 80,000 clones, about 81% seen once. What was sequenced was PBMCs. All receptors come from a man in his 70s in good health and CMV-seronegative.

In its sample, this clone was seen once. The CDR3 nucleotides are TGCGCCAGCAGCCAGCAGGGGGCCTACGAGCAGTACTTC. Encoded protein: CASSQQGAYEQYF. The V and J genes are TRBV4-3 and TRBJ2-5; TRBD1 matches at 7 bases. The J call is in doubt because the DNA end fits TRBJ2-7 better. The germline V gene has CDR1 LGHNA and CDR2 YSLEER. This CDR3 region has 13 residues.

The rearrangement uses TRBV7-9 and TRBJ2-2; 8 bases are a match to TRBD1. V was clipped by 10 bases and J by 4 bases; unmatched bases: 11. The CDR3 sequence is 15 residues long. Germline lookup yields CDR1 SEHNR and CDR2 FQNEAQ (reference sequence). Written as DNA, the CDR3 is TGTGCCATTTTTTGGGGGACAGGTCCCACCGGGGAGCTGTTTTTT. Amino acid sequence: CAIFWGTGPTGELFF.

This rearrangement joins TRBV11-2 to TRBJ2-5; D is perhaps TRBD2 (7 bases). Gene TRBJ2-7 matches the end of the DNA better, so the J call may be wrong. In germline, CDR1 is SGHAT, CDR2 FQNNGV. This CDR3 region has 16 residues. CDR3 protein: CASSRAGATISYEQYF. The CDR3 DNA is TGTGCCAGCAGCCGGGCGGGGGCCACGATCTCCTACGAGCAGTACTTC.

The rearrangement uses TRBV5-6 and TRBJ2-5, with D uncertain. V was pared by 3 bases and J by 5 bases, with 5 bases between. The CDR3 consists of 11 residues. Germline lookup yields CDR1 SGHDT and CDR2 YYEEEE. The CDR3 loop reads CASSSRETQYF. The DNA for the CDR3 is TGTGCCAGCAGCTCGCGGGAGACCCAGTACTTC.

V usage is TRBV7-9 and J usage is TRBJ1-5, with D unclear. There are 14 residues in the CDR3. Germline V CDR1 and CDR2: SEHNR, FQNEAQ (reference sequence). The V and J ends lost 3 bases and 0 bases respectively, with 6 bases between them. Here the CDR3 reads CASSFQYSNQPQHF. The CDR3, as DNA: TGTGCCAGCAGCTTTCAGTATAGCAATCAGCCCCAGCATTTT.

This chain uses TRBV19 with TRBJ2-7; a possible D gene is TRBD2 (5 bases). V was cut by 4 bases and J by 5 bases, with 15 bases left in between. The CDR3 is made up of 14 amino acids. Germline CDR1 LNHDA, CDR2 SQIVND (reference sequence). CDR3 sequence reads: CASSNQRDYHEQYF. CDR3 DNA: TGTGCCAGTAGTAATCAACGTGACTACCACGAGCAGTACTTC.

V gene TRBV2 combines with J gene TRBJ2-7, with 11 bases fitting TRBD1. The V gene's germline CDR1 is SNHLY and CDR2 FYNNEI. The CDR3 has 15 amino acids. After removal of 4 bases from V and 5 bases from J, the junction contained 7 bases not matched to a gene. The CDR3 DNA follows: TGTGCCAGCAGTGCGTCCGGGACAGGGGGAAACGAGCAGTACTTC. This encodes CASSASGTGGNEQYF.

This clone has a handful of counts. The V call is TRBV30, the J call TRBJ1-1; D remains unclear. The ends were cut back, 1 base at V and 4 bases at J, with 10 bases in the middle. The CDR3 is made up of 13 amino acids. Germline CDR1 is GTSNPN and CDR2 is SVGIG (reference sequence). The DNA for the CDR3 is TGTGCCTGGAGTGATAGGGAGGTCACTGAAGCTTTCTTT. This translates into CAWSDREVTEAFF. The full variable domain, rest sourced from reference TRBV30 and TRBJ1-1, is SQTIHQWPATLVQPVGSPLSLECTVEGTSNPNLYWYRQAAGRGLQLLFYSVGIGQISSEVPQNLSASRPQDRQFILSSKKLLLSDSGFYLCAWSDREVTEAFFGQGTRLTVV.

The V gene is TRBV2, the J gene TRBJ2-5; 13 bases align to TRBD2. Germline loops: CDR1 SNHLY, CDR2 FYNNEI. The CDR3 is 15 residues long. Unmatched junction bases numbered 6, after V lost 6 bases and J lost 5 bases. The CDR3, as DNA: TGTGCCAGCAGCATCGGGACTAGCGGGATTGAGACCCAGTACTTC. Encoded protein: CASSIGTSGIETQYF. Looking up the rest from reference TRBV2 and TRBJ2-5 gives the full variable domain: EPEVTQTPSHQVTQMGQEVILRCVPISNHLYFYWYRQILGQKVEFLVSFYNNEISEKSEIFDDQFSVERPDGSNFTLKIRSTKLEDSAMYFCASSIGTSGIETQYFGPGTRLLVL.

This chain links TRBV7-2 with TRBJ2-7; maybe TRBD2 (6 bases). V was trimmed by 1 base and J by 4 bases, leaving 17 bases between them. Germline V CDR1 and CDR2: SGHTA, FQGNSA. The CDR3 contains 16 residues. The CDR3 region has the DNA TGTGCCAGCAGCTTAGTGGCGGGCGGGAACGCTTACGAGCAGTACTTC. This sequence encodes CASSLVAGGNAYEQYF.

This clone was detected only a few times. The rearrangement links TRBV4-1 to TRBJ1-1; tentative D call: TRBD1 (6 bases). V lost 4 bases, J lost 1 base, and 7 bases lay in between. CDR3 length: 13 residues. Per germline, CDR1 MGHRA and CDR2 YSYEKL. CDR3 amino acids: CASSLTGNTEAFF. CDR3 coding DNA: TGCGCCAGCAGCCTGACAGGGAACACTGAAGCTTTCTTT.

CDR3 sequence reads: CASRLAGQGYNEQFF. The CDR3 DNA follows: TGTGCCAGCAGATTGGCGGGACAGGGCTACAATGAGCAGTTCTTC. This chain links TRBV27 with TRBJ2-1; TRBD1 matches 9 bases. CDR1 and CDR2 (germline): MNHEY, SMNVEV (reference sequence). This CDR3 comprises 15 residues. The trim removed 6 bases at V and 3 bases at J, leaving 6 bases unmatched.

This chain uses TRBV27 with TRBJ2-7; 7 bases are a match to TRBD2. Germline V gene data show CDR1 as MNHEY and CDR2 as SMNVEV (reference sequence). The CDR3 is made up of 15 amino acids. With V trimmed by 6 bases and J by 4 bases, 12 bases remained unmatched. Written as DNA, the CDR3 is TGTGCCAGCAGGTCTTGGGGGGAGGGCACGTACGAGCAGTACTTC. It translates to CASRSWGEGTYEQYF.

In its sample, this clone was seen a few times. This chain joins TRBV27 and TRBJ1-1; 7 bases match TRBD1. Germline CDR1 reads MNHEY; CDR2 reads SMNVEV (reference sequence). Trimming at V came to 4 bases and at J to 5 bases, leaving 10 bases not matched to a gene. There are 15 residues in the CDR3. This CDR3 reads CASSSHRQGGTEAFF. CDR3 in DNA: TGTGCCAGCAGTTCTCACCGACAGGGTGGGACTGAAGCTTTCTTT.

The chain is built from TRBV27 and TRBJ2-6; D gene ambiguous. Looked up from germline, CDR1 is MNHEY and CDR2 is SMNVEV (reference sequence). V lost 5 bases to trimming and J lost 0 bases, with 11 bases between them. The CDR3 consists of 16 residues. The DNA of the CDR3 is TGTGCCAGCAGTCTGAGCTGGGCCTCTGGGGCCAACGTCCTGACTTTC. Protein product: CASSLSWASGANVLTF.

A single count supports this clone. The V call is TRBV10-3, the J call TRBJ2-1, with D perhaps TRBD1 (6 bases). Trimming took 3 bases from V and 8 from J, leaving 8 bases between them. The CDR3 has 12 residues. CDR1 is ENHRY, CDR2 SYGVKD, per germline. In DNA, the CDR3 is TGTGCCATCAGTGACCCAGGGGATGAGCAGTTCTTC. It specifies CAISDPGDEQFF.

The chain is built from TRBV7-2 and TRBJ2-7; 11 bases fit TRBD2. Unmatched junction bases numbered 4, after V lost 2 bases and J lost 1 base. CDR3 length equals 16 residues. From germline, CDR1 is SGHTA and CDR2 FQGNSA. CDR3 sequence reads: CASSLLGLAGSYEQYF. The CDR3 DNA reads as TGTGCCAGCAGCTTACTCGGACTAGCGGGTTCCTACGAGCAGTACTTC.

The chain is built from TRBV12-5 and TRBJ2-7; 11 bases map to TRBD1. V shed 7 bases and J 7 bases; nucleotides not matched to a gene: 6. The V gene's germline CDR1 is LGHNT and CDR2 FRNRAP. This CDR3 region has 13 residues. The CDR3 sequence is CASAGQGAREQYF. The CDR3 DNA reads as TGTGCTAGTGCCGGACAGGGGGCGAGGGAGCAGTACTTC.

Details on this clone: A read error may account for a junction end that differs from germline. Here the CDR3 DNA reads TGTGCCAGTAGTACCCCAGGGGGCGCGGACTATGACTACACCTTC. Translation gives CASSTPGGADYDYTF. V and J are TRBV19 and TRBJ1-2, with 8 nucleotides matching TRBD1. The CDR3 loop spans 15 amino acids. Germline CDR1 and CDR2: LNHDA and SQIVND (reference sequence).

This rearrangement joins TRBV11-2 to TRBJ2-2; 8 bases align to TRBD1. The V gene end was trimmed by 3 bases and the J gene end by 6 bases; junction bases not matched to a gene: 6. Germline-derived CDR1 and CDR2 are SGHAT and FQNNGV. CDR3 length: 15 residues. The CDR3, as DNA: TGTGCCAGCAGCTTCGGCCAGGGGGCTGCCGGGGAGCTGTTTTTT. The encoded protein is CASSFGQGAAGELFF.

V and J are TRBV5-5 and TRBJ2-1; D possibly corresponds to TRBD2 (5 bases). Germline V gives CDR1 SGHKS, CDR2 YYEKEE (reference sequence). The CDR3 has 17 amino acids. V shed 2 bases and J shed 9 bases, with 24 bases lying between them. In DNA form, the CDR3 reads TGTGCCAGCAGCTTTATGGCGTCTAGCTATTTGATAGGTGAGCAGTTCTTC. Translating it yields CASSFMASSYLIGEQFF.

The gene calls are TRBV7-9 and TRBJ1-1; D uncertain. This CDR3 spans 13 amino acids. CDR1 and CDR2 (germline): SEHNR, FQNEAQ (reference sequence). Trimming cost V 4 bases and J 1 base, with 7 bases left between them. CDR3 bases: TGTGCCAGCAGCTGGGAGGAGAACACTGAAGCTTTCTTT. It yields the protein CASSWEENTEAFF.

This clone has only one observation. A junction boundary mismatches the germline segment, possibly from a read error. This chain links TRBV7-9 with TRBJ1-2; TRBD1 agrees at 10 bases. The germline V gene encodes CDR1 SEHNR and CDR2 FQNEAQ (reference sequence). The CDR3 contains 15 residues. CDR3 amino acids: CSSRPGQGGGYGYTF. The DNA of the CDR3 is TGTTCCAGCAGACCCGGACAGGGGGGGGGCTATGGCTACACCTTC.

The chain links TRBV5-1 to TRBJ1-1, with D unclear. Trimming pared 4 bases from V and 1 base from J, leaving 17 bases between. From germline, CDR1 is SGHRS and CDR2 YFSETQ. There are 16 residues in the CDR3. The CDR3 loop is CASSRTATSTNTEAFF. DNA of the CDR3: TGCGCCAGCAGCCGAACCGCGACAAGTACGAACACTGAAGCTTTCTTT.

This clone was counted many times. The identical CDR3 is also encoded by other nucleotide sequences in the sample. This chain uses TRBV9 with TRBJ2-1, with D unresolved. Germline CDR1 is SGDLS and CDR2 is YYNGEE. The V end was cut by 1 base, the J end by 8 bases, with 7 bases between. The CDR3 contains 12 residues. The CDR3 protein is CASSVLADEQFF. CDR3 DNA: TGTGCCAGCAGCGTATTGGCTGATGAGCAGTTCTTC.

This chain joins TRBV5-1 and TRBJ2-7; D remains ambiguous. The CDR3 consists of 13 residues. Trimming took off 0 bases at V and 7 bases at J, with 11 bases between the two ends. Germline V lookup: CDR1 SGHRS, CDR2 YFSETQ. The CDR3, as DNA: TGCGCCAGCAGCTTGGAACTCTCGCGTGAGCAGTACTTC. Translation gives CASSLELSREQYF.

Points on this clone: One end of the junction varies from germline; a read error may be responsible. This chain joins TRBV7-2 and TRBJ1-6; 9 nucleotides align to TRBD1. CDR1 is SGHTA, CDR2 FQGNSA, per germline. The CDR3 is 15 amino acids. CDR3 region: CASGLRTGDNSPLHF. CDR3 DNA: TGTGCCAGCGGCTTACGGACAGGGGATAATTCACCCCTCCACTTT.

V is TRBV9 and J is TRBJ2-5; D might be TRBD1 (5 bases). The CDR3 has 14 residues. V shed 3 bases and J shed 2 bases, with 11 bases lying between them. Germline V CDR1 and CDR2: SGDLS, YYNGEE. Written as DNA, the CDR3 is TGTGCCAGCAGCGCCACAGGCGCTCAAGAGACCCAGTACTTC. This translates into CASSATGAQETQYF.

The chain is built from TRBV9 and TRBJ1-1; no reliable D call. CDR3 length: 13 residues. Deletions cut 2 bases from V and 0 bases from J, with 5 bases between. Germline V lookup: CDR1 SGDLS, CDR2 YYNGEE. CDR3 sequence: CASSVDMNTEAFF. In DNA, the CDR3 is TGTGCCAGCAGCGTCGACATGAACACTGAAGCTTTCTTT.

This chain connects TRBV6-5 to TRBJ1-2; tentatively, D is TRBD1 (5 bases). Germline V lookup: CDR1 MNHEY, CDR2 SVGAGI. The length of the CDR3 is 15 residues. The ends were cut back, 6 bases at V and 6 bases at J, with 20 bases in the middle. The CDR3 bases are TGTGCCAGCAGCCCCGATGGGGCGAATTCAGATGGCTACACCTTC. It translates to CASSPDGANSDGYTF.

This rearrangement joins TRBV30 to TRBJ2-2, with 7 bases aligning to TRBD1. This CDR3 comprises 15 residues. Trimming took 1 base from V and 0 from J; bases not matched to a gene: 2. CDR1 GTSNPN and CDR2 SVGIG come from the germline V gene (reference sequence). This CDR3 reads CAWSGQGTNTGELFF. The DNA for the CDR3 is TGTGCCTGGAGTGGACAGGGCACGAACACCGGGGAGCTGTTTTTT.

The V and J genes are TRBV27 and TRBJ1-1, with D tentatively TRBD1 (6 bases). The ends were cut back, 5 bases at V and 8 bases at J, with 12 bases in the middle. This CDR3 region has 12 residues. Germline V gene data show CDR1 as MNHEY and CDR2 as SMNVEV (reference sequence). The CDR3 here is CASSPTGTEAFF. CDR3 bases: TGTGCCAGCAGTCCCACCGGGACAGAAGCTTTCTTT.